The 16 T cell receptor beta chains in this list originate from one sample, sequenced in a study of blood T cell repertoires in COVID-19. Using immunoSEQ multiplex PCR, the repertoire was profiled, and TCRdb retains in-frame clones only, with some absent. The sample carries 200,000 to 300,000 clones, about 91% recorded once. The sequenced material came from PBMCs or T cells enriched from blood (not recorded which). These receptors came from a woman aged 35 to 49 with acute COVID-19.

Concerning this clone itself: At one of its ends the junction is not consistent with the germline gene, which may arise from a read error. This chain uses TRBV7-7 with TRBJ2-1; TRBD1 might be the D (5 bases). CDR3 length: 15 residues. Germline CDR1 is SSHAT and CDR2 is FNYEAQ (reference sequence). CDR3 loop: CASSSGQGSYNEQFF. The DNA of the CDR3 is TGTGCTAGCAGCTCTGGCCAGGGATCCTACAATGAGCAGTTCTTC.

The rearrangement uses TRBV28 and TRBJ1-2; TRBD1 agrees at 9 bases. From germline, CDR1 is MDHEN and CDR2 SYDVKM. V was pared by 2 bases and J by 5 bases, with 3 bases of the junction left unmatched. CDR3 size: 14 residues. The CDR3 protein is CASSLRDRAYGYTF. The CDR3 DNA reads TGTGCCAGCAGTTTAAGGGACAGGGCATATGGCTACACCTTC.

This clone appeared a single time. The chain employs TRBV18 and TRBJ2-1; 7 nucleotides line up with TRBD2. The CDR3 covers 16 residues. Germline V CDR1 and CDR2: KGHSH, LQKENI. V was clipped by 4 bases and J by 1 base; unmatched bases: 7. The CDR3 nucleotides are TGTGCCAGCTCACTTACCGGGACTATATCCTACAATGAGCAGTTCTTC. Protein: CASSLTGTISYNEQFF.

The chain uses TRBV29-1 and TRBJ2-1; D might be TRBD2 (5 bases). CDR1 and CDR2 (germline): SQVTM, ANQGSEA. The CDR3 is 13 residues long. The germline V and J ends were trimmed by 4 bases and 4 bases, with 11 bases remaining between them. The CDR3 is CSVVLRVYNEQFF. The CDR3 DNA reads as TGCAGCGTTGTATTGAGGGTATACAATGAGCAGTTCTTC.

The chain couples TRBV5-6 to TRBJ2-5; 8 nucleotides agree with TRBD2. The V gene end was trimmed by 4 bases and the J gene end by 0 bases; junction bases not matched to a gene: 5. Germline CDR1 SGHDT, CDR2 YYEEEE. The CDR3 loop spans 15 amino acids. The CDR3 DNA follows: TGTGCCAGCAGCCGCGGACTAGCAGACCAAGAGACCCAGTACTTC. Translated: CASSRGLADQETQYF.

This clone was detected only once. The V and J genes are TRBV5-1 and TRBJ2-2, with a possible D match to TRBD1 (5 bases). V was clipped by 2 bases and J by 4 bases, with 15 bases between them. The CDR3 contains 16 residues. Germline lookup yields CDR1 SGHRS and CDR2 YFSETQ. In nucleotides, the CDR3 is TGCGCCAGCAGCTTAAACTGGGGCGTGGGCACCGGGGAGCTGTTTTTT. This translates into CASSLNWGVGTGELFF.

The chain uses TRBV19 and TRBJ2-3; weak D call: TRBD1 (5 bases). The CDR3 sequence is 15 residues long. V shed 8 bases and J shed 3 bases, with 18 bases lying between them. The V gene's germline CDR1 is LNHDA and CDR2 SQIVND (reference sequence). This CDR3 reads CASGNVGRATDTQYF. Written as DNA, the CDR3 is TGTGCCAGTGGAAACGTCGGCAGGGCTACAGATACGCAGTATTTT. The whole variable domain, filled in from reference TRBV19 and TRBJ2-3, reads DGGITQSPKYLFRKEGQNVTLSCEQNLNHDAMYWYRQDPGQGLRLIYYSQIVNDFQKGDIAEGYSVSREKKESFPLTVTSAQKNPTAFYLCASGNVGRATDTQYFGPGTRLTVL.

J is TRBJ2-5 and V is TRBV18, with D unresolved. V shed 3 bases and J shed 2 bases, with 13 bases lying between them. This CDR3 has 15 residues. Germline assignment: CDR1 KGHSH and CDR2 LQKENI. DNA of the CDR3: TGTGCCAGCTCACCCTTTTACGAACAGCAAGAGACCCAGTACTTC. Translating it yields CASSPFYEQQETQYF.

This chain's CDR3 is CASSLPLTWGQGDTEAFF. CDR3 bases: TGTGCCAGCAGTTTACCCCTTACCTGGGGACAGGGGGACACTGAAGCTTTCTTT. The chain has TRBV27 and TRBJ1-1, with 11 bases identical to TRBD1. Per the germline V gene, CDR1 is MNHEY and CDR2 is SMNVEV (reference sequence). After removal of 2 bases from V and 3 bases from J, the junction contained 11 bases not matched to a gene. The CDR3 loop spans 18 amino acids.

V and J are TRBV27 and TRBJ1-1; D is undetermined. This CDR3 is built from 14 residues. Germline CDR1 reads MNHEY; CDR2 reads SMNVEV (reference sequence). Trimming stripped 6 bases from V and 1 base from J, with 12 bases between. CDR3 DNA: TGTGCCAGCAGATTGAATCCAGGGAACACTGAAGCTTTCTTT. It is translated as CASRLNPGNTEAFF.

The chain uses TRBV2 and TRBJ1-1, with D maybe TRBD1 (5 bases). V lost 1 base and J 6 bases, leaving 12 bases between the germline ends. The germline gives CDR1 SNHLY, CDR2 FYNNEI. This CDR3 has 14 residues. CDR3 sequence reads: CASSEGGGRPEAFF. The CDR3 DNA reads TGTGCCAGCAGTGAAGGGGGGGGTCGGCCTGAAGCTTTCTTT.

A few counts support this clone. The rearrangement joins TRBV10-3 to TRBJ2-2, with D uncertain. The germline CDR1 and CDR2 sequences are ENHRY and SYGVKD. CDR3 length equals 15 residues. Between the trimmed V and J ends, which lost 0 bases and 1 base, there was a span of 6 bases. CDR3 sequence: CAISESVVNTGELFF. The CDR3 DNA reads TGTGCCATCAGTGAGTCCGTCGTGAACACCGGGGAGCTGTTTTTT.

The V call is TRBV9, the J call TRBJ1-3, with D possibly TRBD1 on 6 matching bases. The CDR3 is made up of 18 amino acids. V gave up 3 bases and J gave up 1 base, with 20 bases separating them. The V gene's germline CDR1 is SGDLS and CDR2 YYNGEE. CDR3 region: CASSDGVGSQGSGNTIYF. The CDR3 DNA follows: TGTGCCAGCAGCGACGGTGTGGGGAGTCAGGGGTCTGGAAACACCATATATTTT.

The chain combines TRBV12-5 with TRBJ1-1, with D possibly being TRBD1 (5 bases). Germline CDR1 and CDR2: LGHNT and FRNRAP. V lost 1 base and J 1 base, leaving 19 bases between the germline ends. This CDR3 spans 18 amino acids. Written as DNA, the CDR3 is TGTGCTAGTGGTTTGGAGCATTGGACCCACGGGGGGAACACTGAAGCTTTCTTT. As protein: CASGLEHWTHGGNTEAFF.

The V gene is TRBV27, the J gene TRBJ2-2; tentative D call: TRBD2 (6 bases). V lost 2 bases to trimming and J lost 15 bases, with 31 bases between them. Germline CDR1 and CDR2: MNHEY and SMNVEV (reference sequence). The CDR3 extends over 18 amino acids. In DNA form, the CDR3 reads TGTGCCAGCAGTTTAATCGGTGGCGGACTAAACCAGCCCTTAATGGTGTTTTTT. As protein: CASSLIGGGLNQPLMVFF.

The V and J genes are TRBV28 and TRBJ2-3; 10 bases map to TRBD1. CDR3 size: 15 residues. J gave up 2 bases and V 5 bases, and 4 bases lay outside the gene matches. Germline values: CDR1 MDHEN, CDR2 SYDVKM. CDR3 in DNA: TGTGCCAGCAGTCCCGGGACAGGGGACACAGATACGCAGTATTTT. Its protein is CASSPGTGDTDTQYF. The full variable domain, in which reference TRBV28 and TRBJ2-3 provide the parts outside the CDR3, is DVKVTQSSRYLVKRTGEKVFLECVQDMDHENMFWYRQDPGLGLRLIYFSYDVKMKEKGDIPEGYSVSREKKERFSLILESASTNQTSMYLCASSPGTGDTDTQYFGPGTRLTVL.